Sequencing of this T cell receptor (beta chain) was carried out in a study of response to subunit inactivated influenza vaccine. Trimming removed 3 bases at V and 4 bases at J, with 7 bases between. Germline V gene sequence: CDR1 LNHDA, CDR2 SQIVND (reference sequence). The CDR3 runs to 13 residues. TCRdb independently ran MiXCR on the RT-PCR reads; one entry per CDR3 protein. In the table there are some 540,000 distinct CDR3 sequences, roughly 25% of which are singletons. The same data also went into a second study, on T cells expressing NK-cell markers. That work contributes: 5'RACE template switching with UMIs produced the TCR beta cDNA. Seven HCMV-seropositive donors and one seronegative donor made up the eight sequenced donors.

This chain joins TRBV19 and TRBJ2-1; D is undetermined. The input for sequencing was CD4+ T cells sorted from PBMCs, taken 11 to 12 days after vaccination. The clonotype originates from a man aged 45-65 years who received an inactivated influenza vaccine. Here the CDR3 reads CASSIIVYNEQFF. The DNA of the CDR3 is TGTGCCAGTAGTATTATAGTTTACAATGAGCAGTTCTTC. The full variable domain, its missing parts supplied by reference TRBV19 and TRBJ2-1, is DGGITQSPKYLFRKEGQNVTLSCEQNLNHDAMYWYRQDPGQGLRLIYYSQIVNDFQKGDIAEGYSVSREKKESFPLTVTSAQKNPTAFYLCASSIIVYNEQFFGPGTRLTVL.